This TCR beta chain derives from a study of blood T cell repertoires in COVID-19 (dated by TCRdb to 2018 to 2021). In terms of the full investigation: Samples covering the acute and convalescent phases of COVID-19 were provided by collaborators in the United States, Italy and Spain. The prospective study material was composed of cDNA or gDNA derived from T cells, B-cell-depleted T cells, or PBMCs. Deeply sampled blood TCRbeta repertoires from subjects exposed to, actively infected with, or recovered from COVID-19 were included in the dataset. The repertoires were released in a freely available public database meant as a resource for research on the immune response to SARS-CoV-2. The samples were drawn from two sources: the first 160 participants of the ongoing ImmuneRACE study, and fewer than 1,500 subjects contributed by 6 global collaborators. Sample metadata almost always included a de-identified subject ID, COVID-19 status, age in years and sex. Where available, HLA class I and class II types were obtained from metadata supplied by the sample provider rather than from assay-based typing. The investigation overall reported the following: How much clinical and demographic metadata was included differed by source and by participant, and the metadata was provided uncurated.

From the cysteine through the phenylalanine, the CDR3 covers 13 amino acids. CDR3 DNA is the only sequence kept; it has 39 bases, read in frame from the first base. Based on the germline V gene, the CDR1 and CDR2 sequences are KGHSH and LQKENI. V is cut by 6 bases and J by 1 base, and the space between the germline ends is 9 bases. As concerns this clone: Its antigen is unknown. Base qualities are not recorded, but no much larger clone differs from it by a single base.

TCRbeta CDR3 regions were amplified from genomic DNA by means of the immunoSEQ Assay, a bias-controlled multiplex PCR. The source study handled its data this way. Nucleated cell counts per sample were estimated from amplification of reference gene primers within the assay. To quantify the absolute abundance of each unique TCRbeta CDR3 rearrangement, sequence reads were collapsed and filtered. For each sample, productive Simpson clonality was calculated as the square root of Simpson's diversity index across productive rearrangements. The immuneACCESS repertoire file appears here via TCRdb, limited to in-frame rearrangements. These files lack a portion of the clones; in checked studies, under half of the deficit traces to unresolved V genes, and the cause of the others is not known. For V, J and clone size, that table is used; D and trimming come from the DNA. The sample contains 200,000 to 250,000 clones, 70% to 90% of them found a single time. More than 6.5% of the sample goes to the ten largest clones.

Collaborating institutions collected whole blood in K2EDTA tubes following their own protocols. For TCRbeta analysis, collaborators shipped samples in one of three forms: frozen whole blood, isolated PBMCs, or DNA extracted from either of those sample types. The rearrangement combines TRBV18 with TRBJ1-1; the D gene is perhaps TRBD1, on 5 matching bases. The TCR was taken from a woman between 65 and 79 years old with active or convalescent COVID-19. What was sequenced was peripheral blood. CDR3 reads: CASSPDKNTEAFF. At the DNA level, the sequence is TGTGCCAGCTCTCCGGACAAGAACACTGAAGCTTTCTTT.